The present T cell receptor beta chain was sequenced within a study of T cells in Graves' hyperthyroidism and ophthalmopathy. Study outcomes and limitations: Ophthalmopathy was distinguished from stable hyperthyroidism by 13 V-J signatures.

The TCR beta CDR3 regions underwent amplification using RNA transcripts as the source. The HTBI set primed first-round TCR CDR3 RT-PCR. TCRdb re-analysed the multiplex PCR reads in MiXCR, keeping a single row per CDR3 protein. In the table there are 550,000 to 700,000 distinct CDR3 sequences, 46% of which are singletons. Exclusion of patients followed from uncontrolled infection, other autoimmune disease, pregnancy or lactation. The germline V gene has CDR1 MNHEY and CDR2 SVGEGT. The CDR3 spans 14 residues. Trimming took 5 bases from V and 3 from J; bases not matched to a gene: 5. In this sample, this clonotype turned up many times. Its antigen is not known.

Sequenced material: peripheral blood or thyroid tissue (not recorded which). The receptor comes from an adult woman with Graves' disease, either hyperthyroidism or ophthalmopathy (not recorded which). This chain connects TRBV6-2 or TRBV6-3 to TRBJ2-7, with 9 bases aligning to TRBD2. CDR3 DNA: TGTGCCAGCAGTAAAGCTAGCGGGATCTACGAGCAGTACTTC. Its translation is CASSKASGIYEQYF.